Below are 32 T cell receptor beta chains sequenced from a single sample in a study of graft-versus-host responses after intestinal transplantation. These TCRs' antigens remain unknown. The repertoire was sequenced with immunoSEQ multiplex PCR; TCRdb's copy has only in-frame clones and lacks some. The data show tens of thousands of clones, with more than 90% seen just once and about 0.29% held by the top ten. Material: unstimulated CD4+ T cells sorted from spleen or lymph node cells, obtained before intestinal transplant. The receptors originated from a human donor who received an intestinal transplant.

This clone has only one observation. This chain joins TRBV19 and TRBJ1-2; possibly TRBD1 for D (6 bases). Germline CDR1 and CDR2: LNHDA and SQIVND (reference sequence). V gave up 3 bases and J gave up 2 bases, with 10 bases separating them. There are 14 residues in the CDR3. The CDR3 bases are TGTGCCAGTAGTATCAGGGGAAGGAACTATGGCTACACCTTC. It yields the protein CASSIRGRNYGYTF.

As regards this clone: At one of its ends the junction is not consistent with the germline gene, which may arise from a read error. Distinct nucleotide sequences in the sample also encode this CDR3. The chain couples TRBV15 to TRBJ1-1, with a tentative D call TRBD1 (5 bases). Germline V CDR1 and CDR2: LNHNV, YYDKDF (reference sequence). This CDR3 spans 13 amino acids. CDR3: CATSRGENTEAFF. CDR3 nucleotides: TGTGCCACCAGTAGAGGGGAGAACACTGAAGCTTTCTTT.

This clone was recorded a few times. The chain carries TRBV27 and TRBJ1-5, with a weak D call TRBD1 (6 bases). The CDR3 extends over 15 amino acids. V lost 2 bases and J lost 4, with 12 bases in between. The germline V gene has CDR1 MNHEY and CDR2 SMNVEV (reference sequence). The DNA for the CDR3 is TGTGCCAGCAGTTTACAGGGGTTGAGGAATCAGCCCCAGCATTTT. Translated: CASSLQGLRNQPQHF.

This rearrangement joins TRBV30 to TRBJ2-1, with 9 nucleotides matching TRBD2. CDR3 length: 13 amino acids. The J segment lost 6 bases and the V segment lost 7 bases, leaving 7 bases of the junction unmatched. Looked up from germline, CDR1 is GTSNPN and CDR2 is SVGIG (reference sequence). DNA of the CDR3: TGTGCCTTGACCGAACTAGCGGGCAATGAGCAGTTCTTC. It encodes CALTELAGNEQFF.

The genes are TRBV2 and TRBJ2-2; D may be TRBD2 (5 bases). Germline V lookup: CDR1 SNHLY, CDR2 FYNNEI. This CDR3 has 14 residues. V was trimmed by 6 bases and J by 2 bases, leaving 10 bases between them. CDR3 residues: CASSGLLNTGELFF. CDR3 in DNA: TGTGCCAGCAGCGGACTTCTAAACACCGGGGAGCTGTTTTTT.

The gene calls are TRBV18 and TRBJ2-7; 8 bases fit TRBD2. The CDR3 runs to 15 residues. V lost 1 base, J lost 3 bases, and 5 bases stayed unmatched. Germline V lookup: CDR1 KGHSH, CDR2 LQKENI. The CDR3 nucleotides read TGTGCCAGCTCACCACGGGCACTAGCGGTCTACGAGCAGTACTTC. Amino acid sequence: CASSPRALAVYEQYF.

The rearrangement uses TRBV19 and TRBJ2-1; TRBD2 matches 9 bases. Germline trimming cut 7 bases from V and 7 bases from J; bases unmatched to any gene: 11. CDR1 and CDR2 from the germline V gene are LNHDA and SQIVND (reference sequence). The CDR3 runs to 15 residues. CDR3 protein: CASNRVAGAGNEQFF. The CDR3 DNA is TGTGCCAGTAACCGCGTAGCGGGAGCCGGGAATGAGCAGTTCTTC.

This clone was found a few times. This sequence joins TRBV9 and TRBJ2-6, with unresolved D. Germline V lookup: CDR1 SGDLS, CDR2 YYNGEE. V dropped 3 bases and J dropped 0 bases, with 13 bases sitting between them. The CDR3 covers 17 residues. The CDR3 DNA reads TGTGCCAGCAGCGCCGTCGGGCAAATCTCTGGGGCCAACGTCCTGACTTTC. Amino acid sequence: CASSAVGQISGANVLTF.

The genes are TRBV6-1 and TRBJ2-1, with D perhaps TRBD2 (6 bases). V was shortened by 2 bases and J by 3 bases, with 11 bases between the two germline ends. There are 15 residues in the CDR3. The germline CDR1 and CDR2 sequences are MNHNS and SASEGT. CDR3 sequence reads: CASSEWGEVYNEQFF. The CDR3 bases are TGTGCCAGCAGTGAATGGGGGGAGGTCTACAATGAGCAGTTCTTC.

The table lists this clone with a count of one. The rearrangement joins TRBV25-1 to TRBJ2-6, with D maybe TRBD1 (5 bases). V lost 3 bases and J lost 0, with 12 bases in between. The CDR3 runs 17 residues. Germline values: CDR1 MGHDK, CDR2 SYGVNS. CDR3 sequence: CASSEKGRHSGANVLTF. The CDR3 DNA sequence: TGTGCCAGCAGTGAGAAGGGGCGACACTCTGGGGCCAACGTCCTGACTTTC.

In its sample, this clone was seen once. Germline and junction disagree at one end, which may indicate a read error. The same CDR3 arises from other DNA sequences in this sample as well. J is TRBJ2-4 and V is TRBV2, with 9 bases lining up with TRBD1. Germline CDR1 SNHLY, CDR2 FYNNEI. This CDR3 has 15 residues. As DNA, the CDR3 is TGCGCCAACGGACAGGGGATGGCGGCCAAAAACATTCAGTACTTC. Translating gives CANGQGMAAKNIQYF.

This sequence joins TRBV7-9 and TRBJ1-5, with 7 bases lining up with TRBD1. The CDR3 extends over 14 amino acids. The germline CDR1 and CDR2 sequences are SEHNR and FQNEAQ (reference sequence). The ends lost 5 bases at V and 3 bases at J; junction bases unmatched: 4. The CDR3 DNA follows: TGTGCCAGCAGCCTGGGACAGCCCAATCAGCCCCAGCATTTT. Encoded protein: CASSLGQPNQPQHF.

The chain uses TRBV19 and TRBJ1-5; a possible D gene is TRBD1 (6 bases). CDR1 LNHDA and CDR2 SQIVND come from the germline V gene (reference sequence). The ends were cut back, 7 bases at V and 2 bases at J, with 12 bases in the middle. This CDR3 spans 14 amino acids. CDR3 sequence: CASTRAGGNQPQHF. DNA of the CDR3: TGTGCCAGTACCAGGGCAGGGGGCAATCAGCCCCAGCATTTT.

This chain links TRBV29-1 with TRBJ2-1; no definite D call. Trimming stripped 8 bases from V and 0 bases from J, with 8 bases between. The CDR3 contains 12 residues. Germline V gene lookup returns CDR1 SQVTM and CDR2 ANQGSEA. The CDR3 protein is CSTLDSYNEQFF. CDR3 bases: TGCAGCACGCTAGACTCCTACAATGAGCAGTTCTTC.

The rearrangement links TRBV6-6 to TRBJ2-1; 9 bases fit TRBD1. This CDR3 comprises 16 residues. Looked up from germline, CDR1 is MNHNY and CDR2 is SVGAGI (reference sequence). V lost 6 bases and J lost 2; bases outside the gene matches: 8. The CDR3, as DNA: TGTGCCAGCAGCCCTCCAACAGGGGGCGCCTACAATGAGCAGTTCTTC. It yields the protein CASSPPTGGAYNEQFF.

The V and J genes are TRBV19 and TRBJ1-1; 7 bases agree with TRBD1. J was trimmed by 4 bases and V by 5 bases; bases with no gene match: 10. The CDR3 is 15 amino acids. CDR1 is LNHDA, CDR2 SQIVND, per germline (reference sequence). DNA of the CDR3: TGTGCCAGTAGTGGATGGACAGGCCCCAGCACTGAAGCTTTCTTT. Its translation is CASSGWTGPSTEAFF.

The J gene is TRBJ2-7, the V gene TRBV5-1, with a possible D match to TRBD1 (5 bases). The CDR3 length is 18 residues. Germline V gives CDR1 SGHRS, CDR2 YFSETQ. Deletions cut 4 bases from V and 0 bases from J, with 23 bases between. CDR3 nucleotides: TGCGCCAGCAGCCGGTCCCTGCCAACTACAGGTATCTCCTACGAGCAGTACTTC. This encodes CASSRSLPTTGISYEQYF.

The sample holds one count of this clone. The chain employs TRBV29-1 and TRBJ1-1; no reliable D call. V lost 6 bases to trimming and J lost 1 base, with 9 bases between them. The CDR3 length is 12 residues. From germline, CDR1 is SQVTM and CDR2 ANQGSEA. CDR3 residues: CSVISQNTEAFF. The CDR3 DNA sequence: TGCAGCGTAATCTCCCAGAACACTGAAGCTTTCTTT.

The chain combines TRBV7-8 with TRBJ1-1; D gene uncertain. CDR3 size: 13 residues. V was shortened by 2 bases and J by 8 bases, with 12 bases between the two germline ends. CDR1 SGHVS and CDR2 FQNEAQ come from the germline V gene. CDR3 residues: CASSLNMQAEAFF. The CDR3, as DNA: TGTGCCAGCAGCTTAAATATGCAGGCCGAAGCTTTCTTT.

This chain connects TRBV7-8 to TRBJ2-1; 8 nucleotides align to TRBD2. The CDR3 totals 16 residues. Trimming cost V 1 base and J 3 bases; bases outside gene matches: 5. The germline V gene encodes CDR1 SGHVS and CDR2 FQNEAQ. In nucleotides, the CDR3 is TGTGCCAGCAGCTTAGTGTTGAGCGGGGGCTACAATGAGCAGTTCTTC. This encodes CASSLVLSGGYNEQFF.

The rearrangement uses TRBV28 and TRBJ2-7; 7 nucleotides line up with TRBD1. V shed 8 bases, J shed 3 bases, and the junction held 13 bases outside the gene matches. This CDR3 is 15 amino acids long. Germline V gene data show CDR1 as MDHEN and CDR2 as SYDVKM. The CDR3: CASFTFSTGVYEQYF. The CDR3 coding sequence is TGTGCCAGCTTTACCTTTAGCACAGGGGTCTACGAGCAGTACTTC.

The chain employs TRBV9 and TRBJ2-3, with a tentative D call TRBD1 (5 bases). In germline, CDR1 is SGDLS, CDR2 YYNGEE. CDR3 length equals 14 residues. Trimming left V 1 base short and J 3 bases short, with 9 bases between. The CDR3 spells CASSVQGVTDTQYF. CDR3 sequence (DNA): TGTGCCAGCAGCGTACAGGGCGTGACAGATACGCAGTATTTT.

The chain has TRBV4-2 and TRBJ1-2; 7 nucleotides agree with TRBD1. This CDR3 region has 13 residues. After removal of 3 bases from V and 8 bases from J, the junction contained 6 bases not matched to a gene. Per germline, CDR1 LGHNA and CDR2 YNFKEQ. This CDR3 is CASSQDRNSGYTF. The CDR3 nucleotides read TGTGCCAGCAGCCAGGACAGGAATTCCGGCTACACCTTC.

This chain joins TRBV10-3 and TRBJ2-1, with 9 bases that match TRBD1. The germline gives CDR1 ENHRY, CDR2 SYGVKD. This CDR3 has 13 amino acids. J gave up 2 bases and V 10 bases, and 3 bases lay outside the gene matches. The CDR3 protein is CATRDRAYNEQFF. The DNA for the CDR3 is TGTGCCACCCGGGACAGGGCCTACAATGAGCAGTTCTTC.

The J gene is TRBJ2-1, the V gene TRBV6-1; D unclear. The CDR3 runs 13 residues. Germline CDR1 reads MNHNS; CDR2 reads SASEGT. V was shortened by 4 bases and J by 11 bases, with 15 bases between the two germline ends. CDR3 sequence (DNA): TGTGCCAGCAGTGCAGAAGTTCCCCACAAGCAGTTCTTC. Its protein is CASSAEVPHKQFF.

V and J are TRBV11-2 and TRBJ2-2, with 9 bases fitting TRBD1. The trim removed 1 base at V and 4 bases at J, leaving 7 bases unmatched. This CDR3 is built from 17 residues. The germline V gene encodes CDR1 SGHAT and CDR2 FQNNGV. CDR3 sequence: CASSLGRDRVSTGELFF. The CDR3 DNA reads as TGTGCCAGCAGCTTAGGACGGGACAGGGTATCCACCGGGGAGCTGTTTTTT.

CDR3 nucleotides: TGCGCCAGCAGTGACCAATCCTACAATGAGCAGTTCTTC. Translated: CASSDQSYNEQFF. The V and J genes are TRBV10-1 and TRBJ2-1; D is unresolved. This CDR3 has 13 residues. Germline V gene lookup returns CDR1 WNHNN and CDR2 SYGVQD (reference sequence). Trimming left V 3 bases short and J 1 base short, with 4 bases between.

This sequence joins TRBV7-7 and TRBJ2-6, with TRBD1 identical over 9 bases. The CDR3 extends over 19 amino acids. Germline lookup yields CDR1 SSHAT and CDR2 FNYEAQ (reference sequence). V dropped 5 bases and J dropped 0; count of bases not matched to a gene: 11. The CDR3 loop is CASSPLNGQGFSGANVLTF. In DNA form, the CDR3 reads TGTGCCAGCAGCCCTCTAAACGGACAGGGGTTCTCTGGGGCCAACGTCCTGACTTTC.

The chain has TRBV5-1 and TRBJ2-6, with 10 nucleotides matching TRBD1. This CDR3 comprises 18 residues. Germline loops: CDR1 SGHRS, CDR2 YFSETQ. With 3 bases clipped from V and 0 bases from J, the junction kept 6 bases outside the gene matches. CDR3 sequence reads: CASSSRQGAVSGANVLTF. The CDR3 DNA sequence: TGCGCCAGCAGCTCACGACAGGGGGCGGTCTCTGGGGCCAACGTCCTGACTTTC. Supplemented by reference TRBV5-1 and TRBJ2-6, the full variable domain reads KAGVTQTPRYLIKTRGQQVTLSCSPISGHRSVSWYQQTPGQGLQFLFEYFSETQRNKGNFPGRFSGRQFSNSRSEMNVSTLELGDSALYLCASSSRQGAVSGANVLTFGAGSRLTVL.

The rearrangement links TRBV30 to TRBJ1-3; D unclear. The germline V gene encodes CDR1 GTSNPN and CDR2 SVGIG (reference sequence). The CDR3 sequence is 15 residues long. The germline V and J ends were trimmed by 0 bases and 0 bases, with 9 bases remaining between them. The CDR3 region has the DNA TGTGCCTGGAGTGTACGTCGCAGCTCTGGAAACACCATATATTTT. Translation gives CAWSVRRSSGNTIYF.

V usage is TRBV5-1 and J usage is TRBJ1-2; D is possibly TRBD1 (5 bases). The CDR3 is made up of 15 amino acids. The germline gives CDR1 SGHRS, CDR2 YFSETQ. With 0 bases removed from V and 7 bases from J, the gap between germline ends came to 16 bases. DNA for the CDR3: TGCGCCAGCAGCTTGGATTCAGTACAGGATCGTGGCTACACCTTC. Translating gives CASSLDSVQDRGYTF.

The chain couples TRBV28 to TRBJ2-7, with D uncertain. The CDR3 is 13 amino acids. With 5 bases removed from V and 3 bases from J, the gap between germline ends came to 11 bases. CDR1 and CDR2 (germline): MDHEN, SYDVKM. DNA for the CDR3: TGTGCCAGCAGTAACCAGGTTTTCTACGAGCAGTACTTC. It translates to CASSNQVFYEQYF.